The TCR beta chain under discussion was sequenced for a study of identical twins. V was shortened by 3 bases and J by 2 bases, with 20 bases between the two germline ends. CDR3 length: 18 amino acids. Study observations and caveats: In beta out-of-frame sequences, the excess sharing between twins was weaker.

Comments on this clonotype: What it binds is unknown.

TCRdb reanalysed the 5' RACE reads using MiXCR and keeps one entry per CDR3 protein. The sample has approximately 630,000 distinct CDR3 sequences; around 7.4% are singletons. These data also formed part of another study, on yellow fever vaccine responses in identical twins.

Specimen: PBMCs. This chain uses TRBV12-3 or TRBV12-4 with TRBJ2-1; D gene uncertain. The source is a woman between 18 and 29 years old in good health. CDR3 DNA: TGTGCCAGCAGTTTTAGGCGCGTACGGTCCGAGCCCTACAATGAGCAGTTCTTC. Its protein is CASSFRRVRSEPYNEQFF.